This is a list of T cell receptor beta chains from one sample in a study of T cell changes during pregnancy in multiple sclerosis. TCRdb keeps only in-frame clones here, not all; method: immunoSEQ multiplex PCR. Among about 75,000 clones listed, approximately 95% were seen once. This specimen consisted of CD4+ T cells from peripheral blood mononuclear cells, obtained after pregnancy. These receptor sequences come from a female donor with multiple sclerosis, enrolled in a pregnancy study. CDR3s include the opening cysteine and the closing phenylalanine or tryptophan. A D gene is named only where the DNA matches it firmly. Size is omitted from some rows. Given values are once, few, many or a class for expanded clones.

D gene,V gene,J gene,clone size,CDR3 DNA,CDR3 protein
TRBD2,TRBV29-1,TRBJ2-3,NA,TGCAGCGTTGAAGCGGGTACTAGCGAAAGCACAGATACGCAGTATTTT,CSVEAGTSESTDTQYF
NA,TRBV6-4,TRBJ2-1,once,TGTGCCAGCAGTCCGACTAGGAGCTCCTACAATGAGCAGTTCTTC,CASSPTRSSYNEQFF
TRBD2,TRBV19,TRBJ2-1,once,TGTGCCACCAATCTAGCGGGAGGGCCGTACAATGAGCAGTTCTTC,CATNLAGGPYNEQFF
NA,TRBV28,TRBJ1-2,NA,TGTGCCAGCAGTTTATCTGGACAGCTTTATGGCTACACCTTC,CASSLSGQLYGYTF
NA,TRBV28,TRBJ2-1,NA,TGTGCCAGCAGTTTATCCACACTTCAGGATGAGCAGTTCTTC,CASSLSTLQDEQFF
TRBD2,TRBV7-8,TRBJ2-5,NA,TGTGCCAGTGTCCGCGGGACTAGCGGGAGGAGCTTCCAAGAGACCCAGTACTTC,CASVRGTSGRSFQETQYF
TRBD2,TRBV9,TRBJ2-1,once,TGTGCCAGCAGCGCGAAGACTAGCGGAATATACAATGAGCAGTTCTTC,CASSAKTSGIYNEQFF
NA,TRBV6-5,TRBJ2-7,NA,TGTGCCAGCAGTCGAGGCGGGCAGGGGGGCTACGAGCAGTACTTC,CASSRGGQGGYEQYF
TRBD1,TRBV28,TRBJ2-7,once,TGTGCCAGCACTCGGACAGGGGGTAAACCCTACGAGCAGTACTTC,CASTRTGGKPYEQYF
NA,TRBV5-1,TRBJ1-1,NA,TGCGCCAGCAACACTCAGGGTGGCAGGGCCGGCACTGAAGCTTTCTTT,CASNTQGGRAGTEAFF
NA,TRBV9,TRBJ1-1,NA,TGTGCCAGCAGCGTTCTGGGGGCCGTGAACACTGAAGCTTTCTTT,CASSVLGAVNTEAFF
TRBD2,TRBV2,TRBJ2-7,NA,TGTGCCAGCAGTGAACGAAGCGGGAGGGCCTACGAGCAGTACTTC,CASSERSGRAYEQYF
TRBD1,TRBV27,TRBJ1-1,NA,TGTGCCAGTAGGGGGCCGGTGAACGCTGAAGCTTTCTTT,CASRGPVNAEAFF
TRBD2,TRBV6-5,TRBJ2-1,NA,TGTGCCAGCAGCCTACTAGCGGGAGGTTACAATGAGCAGTTCTTC,CASSLLAGGYNEQFF
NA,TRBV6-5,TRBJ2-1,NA,TGTGCCAGCAGTTACGAGTCGGGATTATACAATGAGCAGTTCTTC,CASSYESGLYNEQFF
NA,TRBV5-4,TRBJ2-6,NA,TGTGCCAGCAGCCGGGGAGCCTCTGGGGCCAACGTCCTGACTTTC,CASSRGASGANVLTF
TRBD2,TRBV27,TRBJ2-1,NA,TGTGCCAGCAGTCGGGGGACTAGCGGCGGGTATGAGCAGTTCTTC,CASSRGTSGGYEQFF
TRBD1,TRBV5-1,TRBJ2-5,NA,TGCGCCAGCAGCTTGTCCCCAGGGGGAGCAGAGACCCAGTACTTC,CASSLSPGGAETQYF
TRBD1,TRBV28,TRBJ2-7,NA,TGTGCCAGCAGTTTCTGGGACAGGGGCCCTCGGGAGCAGTACTTC,CASSFWDRGPREQYF
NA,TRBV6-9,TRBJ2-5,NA,TGTGCCCCAAAGGACAGCCTATCCAGATGGGAGTACTTC,CAPKDSLSRWEYF
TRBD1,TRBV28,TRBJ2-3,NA,TGTGCCAGCACCAACGGACAGGGGAGGGAAGATACGCAGTATTTT,CASTNGQGREDTQYF
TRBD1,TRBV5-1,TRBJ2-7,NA,TGCGCCAGCAGCTTTGGGACAGGGTCCTCCGAGCAGTACTTC,CASSFGTGSSEQYF
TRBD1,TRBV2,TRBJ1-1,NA,TGTGCCAGCAGTGAATATCTGGGACAGAGTTTCATCTTT,CASSEYLGQSFIF
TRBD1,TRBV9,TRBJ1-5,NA,TGTGCCAGCAGCCCGACAGGGACGGGTCAGCCCCAGCATTTT,CASSPTGTGQPQHF
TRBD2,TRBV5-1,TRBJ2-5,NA,TGCGCCAGCAGCTTGGGTAGGGAGGGGTTCCAAGAGACCCAGTACTTC,CASSLGREGFQETQYF
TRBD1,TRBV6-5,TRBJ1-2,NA,TGTGCCAGCAGTAGGACAGGAGATGGCTACACCTTC,CASSRTGDGYTF
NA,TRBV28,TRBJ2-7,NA,TGTGCCAGCAGTTTAGGTGGGAGGAGCTACGAGCAGTACTTC,CASSLGGRSYEQYF
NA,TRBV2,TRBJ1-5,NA,TGTGCCAGCAGCAGGGGAGATGGTCAGCCCCAGCATTTT,CASSRGDGQPQHF
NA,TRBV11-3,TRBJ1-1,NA,TGTGCCAGCAGCTCGGGACAAATCTCTGAAGCTTTCTTT,CASSSGQISEAFF
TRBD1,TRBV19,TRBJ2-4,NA,TGTGCCAGTAGTCGCCGGAGTGGGACAGATCTAGCCAAAAACATTCAGTACTTC,CASSRRSGTDLAKNIQYF
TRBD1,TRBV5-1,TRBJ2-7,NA,TGCGCCAGCAGCACCACGATCCAAACAGGGGCCAATAACGACGAGCAGTACTTC,CASSTTIQTGANNDEQYF
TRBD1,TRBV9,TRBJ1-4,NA,TGTGCCAGCAGCCGTAATGACAGGGGGACAACTAATGAAAAACTGTTTTTT,CASSRNDRGTTNEKLFF
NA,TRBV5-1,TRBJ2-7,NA,TGCGCCAGCAGCTTGGGCAGGGTAGCCAGCGAGCAGTACTTC,CASSLGRVASEQYF
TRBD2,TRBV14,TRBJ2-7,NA,TGTGCCAGCAGCCAAGTGGGACTAGCGGGAGTCCACGAGCAGTACTTC,CASSQVGLAGVHEQYF